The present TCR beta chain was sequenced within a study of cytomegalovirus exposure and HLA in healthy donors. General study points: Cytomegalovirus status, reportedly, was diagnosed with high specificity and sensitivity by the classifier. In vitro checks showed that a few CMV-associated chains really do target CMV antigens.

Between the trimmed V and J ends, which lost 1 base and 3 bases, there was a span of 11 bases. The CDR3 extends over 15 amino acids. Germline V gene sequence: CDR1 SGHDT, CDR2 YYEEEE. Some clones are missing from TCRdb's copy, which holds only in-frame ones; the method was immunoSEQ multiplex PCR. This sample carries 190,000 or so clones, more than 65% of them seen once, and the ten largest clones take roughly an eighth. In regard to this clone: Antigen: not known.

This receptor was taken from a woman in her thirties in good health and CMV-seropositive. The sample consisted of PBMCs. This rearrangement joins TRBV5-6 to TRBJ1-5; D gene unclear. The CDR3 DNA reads TGTGCCAGCAGCTTGTTTGGCTTCACCAATCAGCCCCAGCATTTT. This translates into CASSLFGFTNQPQHF.